Below, 25 T cell receptor beta chains from the same sample are listed, as sequenced in a study of T cells after yellow fever vaccination (dated by TCRdb to between 2019 and 2020). Sample treatment or condition, as interpreted from the label and publication: live attenuated yellow fever vaccine strain. Library prep was done by 5' RACE. This sample was sequenced with an Illumina NovaSeq 6000. TCRdb trimmed public reads at Q25 via fastp, called clones via MiXCR and kept in-frame beta chains. Rows are combined by CDR3 protein, so each entry shows the most common genes and DNA. The sample records around 300,000 distinct CDR3 sequences, 3.5% to 4.5% of which are singletons. The ten most abundant clones make up 19% of the sample. The sequences come from PBMCs, collected 15 days after the yellow fever booster vaccination. The origin of the receptors is a man aged 18 to 30 who received the YFV17D yellow fever vaccine.

This clonotype was counted a few times. The V call is TRBV12-3 or TRBV12-4, the J call TRBJ1-5; D is unclear. V was cut by 0 bases and J by 3 bases, with 9 bases left in between. This CDR3 region has 15 residues. The CDR3, as DNA: TGTGCCAGCAGTTTAGCACAGAACGTCAATCAGCCCCAGCATTTT. Amino acid sequence: CASSLAQNVNQPQHF.

This chain connects TRBV10-3 to TRBJ2-3, with D maybe TRBD2 (5 bases). In germline, CDR1 is ENHRY, CDR2 SYGVKD. V lost 0 bases, J lost 6 bases, and 19 bases lay in between. This CDR3 is 17 amino acids long. CDR3 nucleotides: TGTGCCATCAGTGAGTCGATAACAAACCCGCCGGGGGATACGCAGTATTTT. The encoded protein is CAISESITNPPGDTQYF.

This clonotype was seen ten or more times. The chain recombines TRBV5-1 with TRBJ2-3, with D possibly being TRBD2 (5 bases). Germline lookup yields CDR1 SGHRS and CDR2 YFSETQ. This CDR3 is built from 12 residues. V shed 3 bases and J shed 6 bases, with 8 bases lying between them. The CDR3 is CASSSEVDTQYF. The CDR3 region has the DNA TGCGCCAGCAGCTCGGAGGTGGATACGCAGTATTTT.

This clonotype was picked up many times. The rearrangement links TRBV6-5 to TRBJ1-6, with no clear D. The CDR3 has 15 residues. Germline V gives CDR1 MNHEY, CDR2 SVGAGI. The V gene lost 4 bases and the J gene lost 13 bases, with 20 bases spanning the gap. The CDR3 sequence: CASSFMEPDSFPLHF. The CDR3 coding sequence is TGTGCCAGCAGTTTTATGGAACCCGACTCTTTCCCCCTCCACTTT.

This clonotype appeared a few times. The chain recombines TRBV5-5 with TRBJ2-3; no reliable D call. The CDR3 totals 14 residues. Germline values: CDR1 SGHKS, CDR2 YYEKEE (reference sequence). V was cut by 3 bases and J by 2 bases, with 10 bases left in between. CDR3 sequence (DNA): TGTGCCAGCAGCTCCGGACCAGACACAGATACGCAGTATTTT. Translated: CASSSGPDTDTQYF.

The chain links TRBV5-1 to TRBJ1-2; TRBD1 might be the D (6 bases). V was pared by 2 bases and J by 2 bases, with 10 bases between. Germline CDR1 SGHRS, CDR2 YFSETQ. The length of the CDR3 is 14 residues. The CDR3 spells CASSFDRRNYGYTF. CDR3 sequence (DNA): TGCGCCAGCAGCTTCGACAGGAGGAACTATGGCTACACCTTC.

This clonotype was seen many times. The chain has TRBV24-1 and TRBJ1-6, with TRBD1 matching over 7 bases. Germline loops: CDR1 KGHDR, CDR2 SFDVKD. The CDR3 sequence is 15 residues long. V was pared by 12 bases and J by 3 bases, with 10 bases of the junction left unmatched. The CDR3 region is CAGSRDSRYNSPLHF. DNA for the CDR3: TGTGCCGGATCCCGGGACAGCCGCTATAATTCACCCCTCCACTTT.

This clonotype was recorded at least ten times. The J gene is TRBJ2-3, the V gene TRBV6-6, with D possibly matching TRBD1 (5 bases). V lost 6 bases and J lost 3, with 13 bases in between. The CDR3 is 14 amino acids. In germline, CDR1 is MNHNY, CDR2 SVGAGI (reference sequence). In nucleotides, the CDR3 is TGTGCCAGCAGCCCGACAGAGCTAACAGATACGCAGTATTTT. Its translation is CASSPTELTDTQYF.

This clonotype has a count of ten or more. This sequence joins TRBV29-1 and TRBJ1-2; the D is unclear. CDR1 and CDR2 from the germline V gene are SQVTM and ANQGSEA. The CDR3 extends over 13 amino acids. Trimming removed 7 bases from V and 3 bases from J, with 15 bases in between. The chain's CDR3 is CSAPFAGDYGYTF. CDR3 sequence (DNA): TGCAGCGCCCCCTTTGCCGGGGACTATGGCTACACCTTC. Together with reference TRBV29-1 and TRBJ1-2, the CDR3 gives the full variable domain: SAVISQKPSRDICQRGTSLTIQCQVDSQVTMMFWYRQQPGQSLTLIATANQGSEATYESGFVIDKFPISRPNLTFSTLTVSNMSPEDSSIYLCSAPFAGDYGYTFGSGTRLTVV.

Many counts were recorded for this clonotype. The chain recombines TRBV5-4 with TRBJ2-7; TRBD2 aligns across 12 bases. Germline V CDR1 and CDR2: SGHNT, YYREEE (reference sequence). The CDR3 consists of 15 residues. The V gene end was trimmed by 4 bases and the J gene end by 1 base; junction bases not matched to a gene: 3. DNA of the CDR3: TGTGCCAGCAGCCCCGGACTAGCGGGGTCCTACGAGCAGTACTTC. It translates to CASSPGLAGSYEQYF.

The chain carries TRBV5-5 and TRBJ1-6; D is unresolved. The germline gives CDR1 SGHKS, CDR2 YYEKEE (reference sequence). Trimming stripped 0 bases from V and 6 bases from J, with 16 bases between. This CDR3 contains 17 residues. CDR3 DNA: TGTGCCAGCAGCTTGGAGCTGAGGGCCTTAGGTAATTCACCCCTCCACTTT. This codes for CASSLELRALGNSPLHF.

This clonotype has only a few counts. The V gene is TRBV28, the J gene TRBJ1-2; 7 positions agree with TRBD1. V shed 6 bases, J shed 3 bases, and the junction held 7 bases outside the gene matches. The CDR3 has 14 residues. Germline V lookup: CDR1 MDHEN, CDR2 SYDVKM. The CDR3 region is CASRTPGGDYGYTF. The CDR3, as DNA: TGTGCCAGCAGAACCCCAGGGGGGGACTATGGCTACACCTTC.

This clonotype came up a few times. The chain is built from TRBV7-6 and TRBJ2-5; 9 bases agree with TRBD1. Germline CDR1 SGHVS, CDR2 FNYEAQ. The ends lost 5 bases at V and 9 bases at J; junction bases unmatched: 16. This CDR3 region has 16 residues. The CDR3: CASSAPNGGTGPAQYF. The CDR3 region has the DNA TGTGCCAGCAGCGCGCCCAACGGGGGGACAGGGCCGGCCCAGTACTTC.

This clonotype was observed at least ten times. This rearrangement joins TRBV20-1 to TRBJ2-3; no clear D. Germline V gene lookup returns CDR1 DFQATT and CDR2 SNEGSKA (reference sequence). Between the trimmed V and J ends, which lost 4 bases and 4 bases, there was a span of 15 bases. This CDR3 spans 14 amino acids. The CDR3 DNA reads as TGCAGTGCTAAACCTCCAGGATCCGCAGATACGCAGTATTTT. Translating it yields CSAKPPGSADTQYF.

The J gene is TRBJ1-2, the V gene TRBV5-1; 9 bases are shared with TRBD1. The J segment lost 1 base and the V segment lost 4 bases, leaving 8 bases of the junction unmatched. The CDR3 runs 16 residues. Germline V gene data show CDR1 as SGHRS and CDR2 as YFSETQ. The chain's CDR3 is CASSNSTGGFNYGYTF. The CDR3 nucleotides read TGCGCCAGCAGCAACTCGACAGGGGGTTTTAACTATGGCTACACCTTC.

This clonotype appeared many times. V is TRBV5-1 and J is TRBJ2-2; D tentatively reads TRBD1 or TRBD2 (5 bases each). Trimming took off 7 bases at V and 8 bases at J, with 12 bases between the two ends. Germline CDR1 reads SGHRS; CDR2 reads YFSETQ. This CDR3 contains 12 residues. Here the CDR3 reads CASGTALGELFF. The CDR3, as DNA: TGCGCCAGCGGGACCGCCCTTGGGGAGCTGTTTTTT.

This clonotype was recorded a few times. The chain links TRBV7-2 to TRBJ2-3, with D hard to call. Deletions cut 5 bases from V and 1 base from J, with 13 bases between. The CDR3 spans 15 residues. Germline V gene sequence: CDR1 SGHTA, CDR2 FQGNSA. The CDR3 is CASSEKKGGTDTQYF. In nucleotides, the CDR3 is TGTGCCAGCAGCGAGAAAAAAGGAGGCACAGATACGCAGTATTTT.

This clonotype has ten or more counts. The chain recombines TRBV9 with TRBJ2-3; 7 bases align to TRBD2. CDR3 length: 15 residues. V shed 4 bases, J shed 3 bases, and the junction held 8 bases outside the gene matches. Germline loops: CDR1 SGDLS, CDR2 YYNGEE. CDR3: CASSPGAGETDTQYF. The CDR3 bases are TGTGCCAGCAGCCCCGGCGCGGGGGAAACAGATACGCAGTATTTT.

This clonotype has a count of ten or more. The chain recombines TRBV2 with TRBJ2-7; TRBD1 matches at 7 bases. The CDR3 contains 13 residues. V dropped 8 bases and J dropped 6; count of bases not matched to a gene: 10. The V gene's germline CDR1 is SNHLY and CDR2 FYNNEI. CDR3 sequence (DNA): TGTGCCAGCGTAAGGGACAGCGGTGGCGAGCAGTACGTC. Its translation is CASVRDSGGEQYV.

This clonotype was detected ten times or more. CDR3 nucleotides: TGTGCCACCAGCAGAGATTCCGTACGAAGTCAGCCCCAGCATTTT. This encodes CATSRDSVRSQPQHF. The V and J genes are TRBV15 and TRBJ1-5; D unresolved. The V gene lost 0 bases and the J gene lost 6 bases, with 12 bases spanning the gap. The CDR3 length is 15 residues. Germline CDR1 reads LNHNV; CDR2 reads YYDKDF (reference sequence).

V and J are TRBV29-1 and TRBJ2-1, with D possibly being TRBD1 or TRBD2 (5 bases each). This CDR3 is 16 amino acids long. With 3 bases removed from V and 2 bases from J, the gap between germline ends came to 17 bases. Germline V gene sequence: CDR1 SQVTM, CDR2 ANQGSEA. This chain's CDR3 is CSVDGRGARPYNEQFF. The CDR3 bases are TGCAGCGTTGATGGCCGAGGGGCCCGACCCTACAATGAGCAGTTCTTC.

This clonotype was observed at least ten times. The chain links TRBV5-1 to TRBJ2-3; a possible D gene is TRBD1 (6 bases). This CDR3 contains 14 residues. Germline V lookup: CDR1 SGHRS, CDR2 YFSETQ. Trimming took 1 base from V and 4 from J, leaving 10 bases between them. The CDR3: CASSLTGSADTQYF. The CDR3 DNA reads as TGCGCCAGCAGCTTGACAGGGAGCGCAGATACGCAGTATTTT.

This clonotype was seen more than once but under ten times. The chain links TRBV9 to TRBJ2-3; D is ambiguous. The CDR3 consists of 14 residues. Germline-derived CDR1 and CDR2 are SGDLS and YYNGEE. V lost 3 bases and J 2 bases, leaving 10 bases between the germline ends. The CDR3 sequence: CASSALLFTDTQYF. CDR3 nucleotides: TGTGCCAGCAGCGCTCTTCTATTCACAGATACGCAGTATTTT.

The chain is built from TRBV11-2 and TRBJ2-6; D unresolved. This CDR3 has 15 amino acids. CDR1 and CDR2 (germline): SGHAT, FQNNGV. Between the trimmed V and J ends, which lost 4 bases and 0 bases, there was a span of 7 bases. The CDR3 is CASSSRLSGANVLTF. The DNA for the CDR3 is TGTGCCAGCAGCTCCAGGCTCTCTGGGGCCAACGTCCTGACTTTC.

This clonotype was recorded at least ten times. The chain joins TRBV9 to TRBJ2-3; 9 positions match TRBD2. Germline V gene data show CDR1 as SGDLS and CDR2 as YYNGEE. V shed 0 bases and J 7 bases; nucleotides not matched to a gene: 6. The CDR3 loop spans 15 amino acids. The CDR3 region has the DNA TGTGCCAGCAGCGTAGAAGGTAGCGGGGGAAATACGCAGTATTTT. Protein sequence: CASSVEGSGGNTQYF.